This T cell receptor beta chain was sequenced for a study of blood T cell repertoires in COVID-19. For the study at large: Sample material is recorded as cDNA or gDNA derived from T cells, B-cell-depleted T cells, or PBMCs.

Source study methods: Amplified reference gene primers provided the basis for estimating nucleated cell counts. TCRdb keeps only in-frame clones here, not all; method: immunoSEQ multiplex PCR. V, J and clone size were drawn from that table, and D and trimming were deduced from the DNA. This repertoire shows about 300,000 clones, 91% found once; its top ten account for approximately 2%. The specimen sequenced was peripheral blood. This TCR was recovered from a woman between 25 and 40 years old with COVID-19, enrolled during active disease.

The CDR3 nucleotides are TGTGCCAGCAGCAAAGCCGTACAGTCCTACGAGCAGTACTTC. Amino acids: CASSKAVQSYEQYF. V is TRBV21-1 and J is TRBJ2-7; the D call TRBD1 from the table was never checked on the DNA. TRBV21-1 is an annotated pseudogene. This CDR3 region has 14 residues.